Below are 6 T cell receptor beta chains sequenced from a single sample in a study of radiation and T cells in renal cell carcinoma. Treatment indicated: 15 Gy SBRT to primary tumor, nephrectomy 4 weeks later. Method: immunoSEQ multiplex PCR; TCRdb's copy keeps in-frame clones and lacks some. The sample includes 17,000 or so clones, roughly 54% seen only once; the top ten take roughly 12%. The starting material was tumor tissue, obtained from a patient whose treatment included radiotherapy and nephrectomy. The receptors here all came from a man aged 50 or older with renal cell carcinoma.

This clone showed up just a few times. The chain combines TRBV15 with TRBJ2-7; 8 bases align to TRBD2. The J segment lost 3 bases and the V segment lost 0 bases, leaving 1 base of the junction unmatched. The CDR3 is made up of 14 amino acids. From germline, CDR1 is LNHNV and CDR2 YYDKDF (reference sequence). For the CDR3, the DNA is TGTGCCACCAGCAGAGAAGGGACTAGCTACGAGCAGTACTTC. Translation gives CATSREGTSYEQYF.

V and J are TRBV6-1 and TRBJ1-1; D possibly corresponds to TRBD1 (6 bases). Looked up from germline, CDR1 is MNHNS and CDR2 is SASEGT. The CDR3 is 13 amino acids. V gave up 8 bases and J gave up 9 bases, with 19 bases separating them. CDR3 loop: CASEGTPSKKAFF. In DNA form, the CDR3 reads TGTGCCAGCGAAGGGACACCAAGCAAAAAAGCTTTCTTT.

The chain joins TRBV19 to TRBJ1-1; D is ambiguous. The CDR3 is made up of 14 amino acids. V lost 1 base to trimming and J lost 4 bases, with 10 bases between them. CDR1 LNHDA and CDR2 SQIVND come from the germline V gene (reference sequence). CDR3 region: CASSIGQKGTEAFF. DNA for the CDR3: TGTGCCAGTAGTATAGGCCAAAAAGGCACTGAAGCTTTCTTT.

This clone came up a few times. Here the CDR3 reads CASSLVISGGFQETQYF. The DNA for the CDR3 is TGTGCCAGCAGCTTGGTAATTAGCGGGGGGTTTCAAGAGACCCAGTACTTC. This chain connects TRBV5-4 to TRBJ2-5; 10 bases line up with TRBD2. Trimming cost V 0 bases and J 2 bases; bases outside gene matches: 7. CDR3 length equals 17 residues. CDR1 and CDR2 from the germline V gene are SGHNT and YYREEE (reference sequence).

V usage is TRBV27 and J usage is TRBJ2-7; the D call may be TRBD1 or TRBD2 (5 bases each). V lost 5 bases to trimming and J lost 1 base, with 15 bases between them. CDR3 size: 15 residues. Germline lookup yields CDR1 MNHEY and CDR2 SMNVEV (reference sequence). The CDR3 nucleotides read TGTGCCAGCAGTGGGGGTGTGATGGGGTCCTACGAGCAGTACTTC. This encodes CASSGGVMGSYEQYF.

This clone was recorded once. This rearrangement joins TRBV23-1 to TRBJ1-1; 8 nucleotides line up with TRBD1. TRBV23-1 is filed as an ORF, its function uncertain. CDR3 size: 21 residues. V gave up 4 bases and J gave up 4 bases; unmatched junction bases: 26. Here the CDR3 reads CASSLLKRQLDRELRSTEAFF. CDR3 DNA sequence: TGCGCCAGCAGTCTCCTCAAAAGGCAGCTGGACAGGGAGTTGAGGAGCACTGAAGCTTTCTTT.